Listed below are T cell receptor beta chains from one sample, sequenced in a study of blood T cell repertoires in COVID-19. Measured with immunoSEQ multiplex PCR; TCRdb has only the in-frame clones, and not every one. This sample carries a few hundred thousand clones, 70% to 90% of them seen once, and the ten largest clones take around 1.9%. What was sequenced was PBMCs or T cells enriched from blood (not recorded which). These receptors were collected from a woman between 40 and 50 years old who had recovered from COVID-19. Each CDR3 is given with its conserved first and last residue. Each record gives: clone size, D gene, V gene, J gene, CDR3 protein, CDR3 DNA. A D gene is named only where the DNA matches it firmly. Some rows have no size entry. The others give once, few or many, or a class for an expanded clone.

-,-,TRBV7-9,TRBJ1-5,CANGGNQPQHF,TGTGCCAACGGGGGGAATCAGCCCCAGCATTTT
-,TRBD1,TRBV11-2,TRBJ2-1,CASSSDREPYNEQFF,TGTGCCAGCAGCTCCGACAGGGAACCCTACAATGAGCAGTTCTTC
few,TRBD1,TRBV27,TRBJ1-4,CASTVDRDSLELFF,TGTGCCAGCACCGTCGACAGGGACAGTTTGGAACTGTTTTTT
-,-,TRBV28,TRBJ1-2,CASRQSGTQGENYGYTF,TGTGCCAGCAGACAGTCCGGGACACAGGGTGAAAACTATGGCTACACCTTC
once,-,TRBV2,TRBJ1-4,CASSETANNEKLFF,TGTGCCAGCAGTGAGACAGCTAATAATGAAAAACTGTTTTTT
-,-,TRBV4-1,TRBJ1-1,CASSQDVEGIGLGGNTEAFF,TGCGCCAGCAGCCAAGATGTGGAGGGGATTGGCCTCGGGGGGAACACTGAAGCTTTCTTT
-,-,TRBV6-2/TRBV6-3,TRBJ2-7,CASSYSGAGFMVSYEQYF,TGTGCCAGCAGTTACTCTGGGGCAGGGTTTATGGTCTCCTACGAGCAGTACTTC
-,TRBD2,TRBV2,TRBJ2-7,CASSRGRGGEQYF,TGTGCCAGCAGTCGCGGGAGGGGGGGCGAGCAGTACTTC
-,-,TRBV5-4,TRBJ1-1,CASSSAGIPEAFF,TGTGCCAGCAGCTCGGCAGGGATCCCCGAAGCTTTCTTT
-,TRBD1,TRBV7-2,TRBJ2-7,CASSQYGQGQYF,TGTGCCAGCAGCCAATACGGACAGGGCCAGTACTTC
-,TRBD1,TRBV4-1,TRBJ2-2,CASSHRQGVTGELFF,TGCGCCAGCAGCCACCGACAGGGAGTAACCGGGGAGCTGTTTTTT
-,TRBD1,TRBV27,TRBJ1-2,CASSLKRGGQTSNYGYTF,TGTGCCAGCAGTTTAAAAAGAGGGGGCCAGACAAGTAACTATGGCTACACCTTC
-,-,TRBV10-2,TRBJ1-4,CASSDQGQTNEKLFF,TGCGCCAGCAGTGATCAAGGACAGACTAATGAAAAACTGTTTTTT
-,TRBD1,TRBV3-1/TRBV3-2,TRBJ2-2,CASSQYRGLRTGELFF,TGTGCCAGCAGCCAATACAGGGGTCTACGCACCGGGGAGCTGTTTTTT
-,-,TRBV30,TRBJ2-7,CAWAPGYSYEQYF,TGTGCCTGGGCCCCGGGATATTCCTACGAGCAGTACTTC
-,-,TRBV5-1,TRBJ2-1,CASSSQGYNEQFF,TGCGCCAGCAGCTCCCAGGGTTACAATGAGCAGTTCTTC
-,TRBD1,TRBV11-3,TRBJ1-1,CASSPPGQDAEAFF,TGTGCCAGCAGCCCTCCGGGACAGGATGCTGAAGCTTTCTTT
-,-,TRBV7-9,TRBJ1-5,CASSGDGLNQPQHF,TGTGCCAGCAGCGGTGACGGACTCAATCAGCCCCAGCATTTT
-,-,TRBV28,TRBJ2-1,CASSLKAGVYNEQFF,TGTGCCAGCAGTTTAAAAGCGGGTGTCTACAATGAGCAGTTCTTC
-,TRBD1,TRBV15,TRBJ1-2,CATSGEMQGVTGYTF,TGTGCCACCAGCGGGGAAATGCAGGGGGTAACTGGCTACACCTTC
-,-,TRBV5-1,TRBJ2-2,CASSFPDTGELFF,TGCGCCAGCAGCTTCCCGGACACCGGGGAGCTGTTTTTT
-,-,TRBV7-2,TRBJ1-3,CASSLAPVSGNTIYF,TGTGCCAGCAGCTTAGCTCCAGTCTCTGGAAACACCATATATTTT
-,-,TRBV4-3,TRBJ2-5,CASSQDRDTRETQYF,TGCGCCAGCAGCCAAGATAGGGACACCCGAGAGACCCAGTACTTC
-,-,TRBV2,TRBJ2-7,CASSEGRVVYEQYF,TGTGCCAGCAGTGAGGGCAGGGTGGTCTACGAGCAGTACTTC
-,TRBD1,TRBV4-1,TRBJ1-6,CASSQENRGRTPLHF,TGCGCCAGCAGCCAAGAAAACAGGGGGCGGACACCCCTCCACTTT
once,TRBD1,TRBV5-1,TRBJ1-2,CASSLGQGLSNYGYTF,TGCGCCAGCAGCTTGGGACAGGGACTCTCTAACTATGGCTACACCTTC